Described below is a single TCR beta chain sequence and its context. These data originate in a study of monozygotic twins with inflammatory bowel disease. Two nested PCRs, roughly 16 and 10 cycles, amplified TCRalpha and TCRbeta cDNA. For each CDR3 protein, TCRdb gives one entry from its re-call of the 5' RACE reads, without DNA. The table for this sample gives 300,000 to 400,000 distinct CDR3 sequences. This TCR was sampled from a human donor with ulcerative colitis or Crohn's disease, or a healthy co-twin of an affected twin (not recorded which). Sequenced input: blood.

CDR3 loop: CASSLVGGKDTQYF. The rearrangement links TRBV5-4 to TRBJ2-3; TCRdb lists TRBD1, though no DNA is available to test this call. Germline lookup yields CDR1 SGHNT and CDR2 YYREEE (reference sequence). The CDR3 totals 14 residues.